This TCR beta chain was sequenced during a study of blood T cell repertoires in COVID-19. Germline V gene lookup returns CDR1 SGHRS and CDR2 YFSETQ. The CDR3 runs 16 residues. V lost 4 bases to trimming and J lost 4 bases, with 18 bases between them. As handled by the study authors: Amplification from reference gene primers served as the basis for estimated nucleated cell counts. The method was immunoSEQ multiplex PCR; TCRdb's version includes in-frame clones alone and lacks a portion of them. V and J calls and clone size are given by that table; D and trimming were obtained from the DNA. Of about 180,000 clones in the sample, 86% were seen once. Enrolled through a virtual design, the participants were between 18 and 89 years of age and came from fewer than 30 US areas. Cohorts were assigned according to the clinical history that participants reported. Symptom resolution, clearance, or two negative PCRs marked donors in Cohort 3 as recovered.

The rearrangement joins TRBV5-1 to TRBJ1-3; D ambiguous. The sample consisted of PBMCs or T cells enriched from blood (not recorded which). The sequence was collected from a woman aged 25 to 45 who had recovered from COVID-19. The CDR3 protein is CASSPTPRGRGNTIYF. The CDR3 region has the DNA TGCGCCAGCAGCCCCACCCCGCGGGGAAGAGGAAACACCATATATTTT.